This is a list of T cell receptor beta chains from one sample in a study of early T cells in non-severe SARS-CoV-2 infection. TCRdb called the 5' RACE reads again in MiXCR, with one record for every CDR3 protein. The sample records 66,000 or so distinct CDR3 sequences, about 12% being singletons. Sequencing was carried out using whole blood. The receptor source for this set is an adult who was a healthcare worker with PCR-confirmed SARS-CoV-2 infection or an uninfected control (not recorded which). Each CDR3 is given with its conserved first and last residue. The order of the fields is V gene, clone size, J gene, D gene, CDR3 protein, CDR3 DNA. D genes are given only for firm matches. Size values are once, few and many counts, or a class for expanded clones, and some rows have none.

v_call: TRBV21-1
clone_size: -
j_call: TRBJ2-7
d_call: -
cdr3_aa: CASSNEGAWMYEQYF
cdr3_nt: TGTGCCAGCAGCAACGAGGGGGCTTGGATGTACGAGCAGTACTTC

v_call: TRBV5-1
clone_size: few
j_call: TRBJ2-7
d_call: -
cdr3_aa: CASSLAVSSYEQYF
cdr3_nt: TGCGCCAGCAGCTTGGCCGTCAGCTCCTACGAGCAGTACTTC

v_call: TRBV3-1
clone_size: few
j_call: TRBJ2-2
d_call: -
cdr3_aa: CASSQASALTGELFF
cdr3_nt: TGTGCCAGCAGCCAAGCTAGCGCCTTAACCGGGGAGCTGTTTTTT

v_call: TRBV6-6
clone_size: many
j_call: TRBJ2-7
d_call: -
cdr3_aa: CASSELYEQYF
cdr3_nt: TGTGCCAGCAGTGAACTTTACGAGCAGTACTTC

v_call: TRBV29-1
clone_size: medium-sized
j_call: TRBJ1-4
d_call: -
cdr3_aa: CSALDEKLFF
cdr3_nt: TGCAGCGCCTTAGATGAAAAACTGTTTTTT

v_call: TRBV15
clone_size: few
j_call: TRBJ1-1
d_call: -
cdr3_aa: CATSRDDGRKGAFF
cdr3_nt: TGTGCCACCAGCAGGGACGATGGACGAAAGGGAGCTTTCTTT

v_call: TRBV7-2
clone_size: few
j_call: TRBJ2-7
d_call: -
cdr3_aa: CASSLNNGNEQYF
cdr3_nt: TGTGCCAGCAGCTTGAACAACGGGAACGAGCAGTACTTC

v_call: TRBV19
clone_size: -
j_call: TRBJ2-7
d_call: -
cdr3_aa: CASSIGTAYEQYF
cdr3_nt: TGTGCCAGTAGTATTGGTACAGCCTACGAGCAGTACTTC

v_call: TRBV6-6
clone_size: few
j_call: TRBJ1-6
d_call: -
cdr3_aa: CASSSRTRNSPLHF
cdr3_nt: TGTGCCAGCAGTTCCCGGACGAGAAATTCACCCCTCCACTTT

v_call: TRBV7-9
clone_size: -
j_call: TRBJ1-2
d_call: -
cdr3_aa: CASSFGPAPGRLYGYTF
cdr3_nt: TGTGCCAGCAGCTTTGGGCCAGCTCCAGGGCGACTATATGGCTACACCTTC

v_call: TRBV20-1
clone_size: few
j_call: TRBJ2-7
d_call: -
cdr3_aa: CSASRPGPYEQYF
cdr3_nt: TGCAGTGCTAGTCGTCCAGGGCCCTACGAGCAGTACTTC

v_call: TRBV29-1
clone_size: many
j_call: TRBJ2-3
d_call: TRBD2
cdr3_aa: CSVEAPSGSRPDTQYF
cdr3_nt: TGCAGCGTTGAAGCCCCGAGCGGGAGTCGCCCAGATACGCAGTATTTT

v_call: TRBV18
clone_size: few
j_call: TRBJ1-1
d_call: -
cdr3_aa: CASSLQGGTEAFF
cdr3_nt: TGTGCCAGCTCCCTACAGGGCGGCACTGAAGCTTTCTTT

v_call: TRBV29-1
clone_size: -
j_call: TRBJ2-2
d_call: -
cdr3_aa: CSVQDLSNTGELFF
cdr3_nt: TGCAGCGTTCAGGACTTATCGAACACCGGGGAGCTGTTTTTT

v_call: TRBV3-1
clone_size: -
j_call: TRBJ2-1
d_call: -
cdr3_aa: CASSPLGYEQFF
cdr3_nt: TGTGCCAGCAGCCCTCTGGGCTATGAGCAGTTCTTC

v_call: TRBV3-1
clone_size: few
j_call: TRBJ2-1
d_call: -
cdr3_aa: CASSQDHAYNEQFF
cdr3_nt: TGTGCCAGCAGCCAAGATCACGCCTACAATGAGCAGTTCTTC

v_call: TRBV12-3/TRBV12-4
clone_size: -
j_call: TRBJ2-4
d_call: -
cdr3_aa: CASSLARQASNIQYF
cdr3_nt: TGTGCCAGCAGTTTAGCACGCCAGGCGTCCAACATTCAGTACTTC

v_call: TRBV5-1
clone_size: few
j_call: TRBJ2-1
d_call: TRBD2
cdr3_aa: CASSLLASGRAYNEQFF
cdr3_nt: TGCGCCAGCAGCTTATTGGCTAGCGGGAGGGCTTACAATGAGCAGTTCTTC

v_call: TRBV5-1
clone_size: -
j_call: TRBJ2-1
d_call: -
cdr3_aa: CASSLGQGGYNEQFF
cdr3_nt: TGCGCCAGCAGCTTGGGCCAGGGGGGCTACAATGAGCAGTTCTTC

v_call: TRBV29-1
clone_size: -
j_call: TRBJ1-5
d_call: -
cdr3_aa: CSVEAGAITDTQHF
cdr3_nt: TGCAGCGTTGAAGCGGGAGCGATCACAGATACGCAGCATTTT

v_call: TRBV18
clone_size: few
j_call: TRBJ1-5
d_call: -
cdr3_aa: CASSPQRGNQPQHF
cdr3_nt: TGTGCCAGCTCACCACAAAGGGGGAATCAGCCCCAGCATTTT

v_call: TRBV2
clone_size: -
j_call: TRBJ2-2
d_call: -
cdr3_aa: CATYGAGELFF
cdr3_nt: TGTGCCACCTATGGGGCCGGGGAGCTGTTTTTT

v_call: TRBV7-7
clone_size: -
j_call: TRBJ2-2
d_call: TRBD1
cdr3_aa: CASSPTGLNTGELFF
cdr3_nt: TGTGCCAGCAGCCCGACAGGGTTGAACACCGGGGAGCTGTTTTTT

v_call: TRBV20-1
clone_size: few
j_call: TRBJ1-4
d_call: -
cdr3_aa: CSAAGSTNEKLFF
cdr3_nt: TGCAGTGCTGCGGGATCAACTAATGAAAAACTGTTTTTT

v_call: TRBV12-3/TRBV12-4
clone_size: many
j_call: TRBJ1-3
d_call: -
cdr3_aa: CASSLSRNTIYF
cdr3_nt: TGTGCCAGCAGTTTATCCCGAAACACCATATATTTT

v_call: TRBV29-1
clone_size: -
j_call: TRBJ2-7
d_call: -
cdr3_aa: CSVEEWGPAGERTYEQYF
cdr3_nt: TGCAGCGTTGAAGAATGGGGCCCCGCAGGGGAGAGAACCTACGAGCAGTACTTC

v_call: TRBV3-1
clone_size: -
j_call: TRBJ2-1
d_call: TRBD2
cdr3_aa: CASSALAGALEQFF
cdr3_nt: TGTGCCAGCAGTGCACTAGCGGGAGCATTGGAGCAGTTCTTC

v_call: TRBV11-3
clone_size: few
j_call: TRBJ2-2
d_call: TRBD2
cdr3_aa: CASSLGTSDSGELFF
cdr3_nt: TGTGCCAGCAGCTTAGGGACTAGCGACAGCGGGGAGCTGTTTTTT

v_call: TRBV6-2/TRBV6-3
clone_size: many
j_call: TRBJ2-7
d_call: TRBD2
cdr3_aa: CASRSGAGGDREQYF
cdr3_nt: TGTGCCAGCAGGTCCGGGGCGGGAGGGGACCGCGAGCAGTACTTC

v_call: TRBV29-1
clone_size: many
j_call: TRBJ2-5
d_call: TRBD1
cdr3_aa: CSVGGPTGWETQYF
cdr3_nt: TGCAGCGTTGGGGGACCGACAGGGTGGGAGACCCAGTACTTC

v_call: TRBV7-6
clone_size: few
j_call: TRBJ2-3
d_call: -
cdr3_aa: CASSLRTQSTDTQYF
cdr3_nt: TGTGCCAGCAGCTTGCGAACTCAAAGCACAGATACGCAGTATTTT

v_call: TRBV6-5
clone_size: many
j_call: TRBJ1-3
d_call: -
cdr3_aa: CASSYSPPGSSGNTIYF
cdr3_nt: TGTGCCAGCAGTTACTCGCCCCCGGGGAGCTCTGGAAACACCATATATTTT

v_call: TRBV7-6
clone_size: -
j_call: TRBJ2-4
d_call: -
cdr3_aa: CASSPHSKNIQYF
cdr3_nt: TGTGCCAGCAGCCCCCATAGCAAAAACATTCAGTACTTC

v_call: TRBV2
clone_size: many
j_call: TRBJ2-1
d_call: -
cdr3_aa: CASSVYLYNEQFF
cdr3_nt: TGTGCCAGCAGTGTTTACCTCTACAATGAGCAGTTCTTC

v_call: TRBV5-1
clone_size: few
j_call: TRBJ1-2
d_call: -
cdr3_aa: CASKIDRTPNYGYTF
cdr3_nt: TGCGCCAGCAAAATCGACAGGACCCCTAACTATGGCTACACCTTC

v_call: TRBV12-3/TRBV12-4
clone_size: few
j_call: TRBJ2-7
d_call: TRBD1
cdr3_aa: CASNRQGQTYEQYF
cdr3_nt: TGTGCCAGCAATCGTCAGGGACAGACCTACGAGCAGTACTTC

v_call: TRBV6-2/TRBV6-3
clone_size: -
j_call: TRBJ2-7
d_call: TRBD2
cdr3_aa: CASRPSLAGPHGEQYF
cdr3_nt: TGTGCCAGCAGACCCTCCCTAGCGGGGCCTCATGGCGAGCAGTACTTC

v_call: TRBV20-1
clone_size: many
j_call: TRBJ1-1
d_call: -
cdr3_aa: CSASPRGWKNTEAFF
cdr3_nt: TGCAGTGCTAGTCCAAGGGGATGGAAGAACACTGAAGCTTTCTTT

v_call: TRBV7-8
clone_size: few
j_call: TRBJ2-7
d_call: TRBD2
cdr3_aa: CASSVTSQYEQYF
cdr3_nt: TGTGCCAGCAGCGTGACTAGCCAATACGAGCAGTACTTC

v_call: TRBV5-1
clone_size: few
j_call: TRBJ2-1
d_call: TRBD2
cdr3_aa: CASSPSGTGYNEQFF
cdr3_nt: TGCGCCAGCAGCCCTAGCGGGACGGGGTACAATGAGCAGTTCTTC

v_call: TRBV7-2
clone_size: few
j_call: TRBJ1-1
d_call: -
cdr3_aa: CASSLRGYHTEAFF
cdr3_nt: TGTGCCAGCAGCTTAAGGGGATATCACACTGAAGCTTTCTTT

v_call: TRBV3-1
clone_size: -
j_call: TRBJ2-3
d_call: TRBD2
cdr3_aa: CASSLLPGLDGDTQYF
cdr3_nt: TGTGCCAGCAGCTTACTACCGGGACTAGATGGAGATACGCAGTATTTT

v_call: TRBV29-1
clone_size: -
j_call: TRBJ2-7
d_call: TRBD1
cdr3_aa: CSARAGTGGDEQYF
cdr3_nt: TGCAGCGCTAGAGCCGGGACAGGGGGCGACGAGCAGTACTTC

v_call: TRBV28
clone_size: -
j_call: TRBJ2-1
d_call: TRBD1
cdr3_aa: CASKQSGTGNNEQFF
cdr3_nt: TGTGCCAGCAAGCAATCCGGGACAGGGAACAATGAGCAGTTCTTC

v_call: TRBV27
clone_size: -
j_call: TRBJ2-7
d_call: TRBD1
cdr3_aa: CASSPTGGADEQYF
cdr3_nt: TGTGCCAGCAGTCCGACAGGGGGCGCGGACGAGCAGTACTTC

v_call: TRBV7-7
clone_size: many
j_call: TRBJ1-2
d_call: -
cdr3_aa: CASSPFPGSLDSYTF
cdr3_nt: TGTGCTAGCAGCCCATTTCCGGGCTCGCTGGATAGCTACACCTTC

v_call: TRBV18
clone_size: few
j_call: TRBJ1-1
d_call: -
cdr3_aa: CASSPGRANTEAFF
cdr3_nt: TGTGCCAGCTCACCGGGAAGGGCGAACACTGAAGCTTTCTTT

v_call: TRBV3-1
clone_size: many
j_call: TRBJ2-7
d_call: TRBD2
cdr3_aa: CASRHSGGNYEQYF
cdr3_nt: TGTGCCAGCAGACATAGCGGGGGTAACTACGAGCAGTACTTC

v_call: TRBV18
clone_size: -
j_call: TRBJ2-1
d_call: TRBD1
cdr3_aa: CASSRDRRGEEQFF
cdr3_nt: TGTGCCAGCTCACGGGACAGGCGAGGCGAGGAGCAGTTCTTC

v_call: TRBV24-1
clone_size: many
j_call: TRBJ2-5
d_call: TRBD2
cdr3_aa: CATSDLSGEETQYF
cdr3_nt: TGTGCCACCAGTGATTTGAGCGGGGAAGAGACCCAGTACTTC

v_call: TRBV11-3
clone_size: -
j_call: TRBJ2-1
d_call: TRBD2
cdr3_aa: CASSLSGRDRNEQFF
cdr3_nt: TGTGCCAGCAGCTTGAGCGGGAGAGATCGCAATGAGCAGTTCTTC

v_call: TRBV29-1
clone_size: few
j_call: TRBJ2-3
d_call: TRBD2
cdr3_aa: CSLGGAADTQYF
cdr3_nt: TGCAGCCTCGGGGGGGCGGCAGATACGCAGTATTTT

v_call: TRBV25-1
clone_size: many
j_call: TRBJ1-1
d_call: -
cdr3_aa: CASSVKGNTEAFF
cdr3_nt: TGTGCCAGCAGTGTAAAGGGGAACACTGAAGCTTTCTTT

v_call: TRBV2
clone_size: -
j_call: TRBJ2-1
d_call: TRBD2
cdr3_aa: CASKGLAGGYNEQFF
cdr3_nt: TGTGCCAGCAAGGGACTAGCGGGAGGATACAATGAGCAGTTCTTC

v_call: TRBV5-1
clone_size: -
j_call: TRBJ2-2
d_call: -
cdr3_aa: CASSQAGFNTGELFF
cdr3_nt: TGCGCCAGCAGCCAAGCGGGTTTTAACACCGGGGAGCTGTTTTTT

v_call: TRBV7-3
clone_size: many
j_call: TRBJ1-2
d_call: TRBD1
cdr3_aa: CASSLGPGTVYGYTF
cdr3_nt: TGTGCCAGCAGCCTGGGGCCAGGGACAGTCTATGGCTACACCTTC

v_call: TRBV28
clone_size: many
j_call: TRBJ2-7
d_call: TRBD1
cdr3_aa: CASSSGQPSYEQYF
cdr3_nt: TGTGCCAGCAGCTCGGGACAGCCCTCCTACGAGCAGTACTTC

v_call: TRBV18
clone_size: many
j_call: TRBJ2-6
d_call: -
cdr3_aa: CASSVDSGANVLTF
cdr3_nt: TGTGCCAGCTCTGTCGACTCTGGGGCCAACGTCCTGACTTTC

v_call: TRBV20-1
clone_size: many
j_call: TRBJ2-7
d_call: TRBD2
cdr3_aa: CSAAGLAGGSPLSKQYF
cdr3_nt: TGCAGTGCCGCGGGACTAGCGGGAGGCTCTCCCCTTAGTAAGCAGTACTTC